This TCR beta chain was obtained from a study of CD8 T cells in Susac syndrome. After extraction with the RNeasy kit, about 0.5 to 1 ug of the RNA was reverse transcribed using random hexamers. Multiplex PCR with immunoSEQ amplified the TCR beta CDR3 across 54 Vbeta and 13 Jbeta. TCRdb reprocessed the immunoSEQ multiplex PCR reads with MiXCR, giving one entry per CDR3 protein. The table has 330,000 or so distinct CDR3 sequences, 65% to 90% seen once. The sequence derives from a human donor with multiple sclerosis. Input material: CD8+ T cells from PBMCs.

CDR3 bases: TGTGCCAGCAGCCCGACGGAGCGGGAGCAGTTCTTC. It codes for CASSPTEREQFF. This chain links TRBV7-8 with TRBJ2-1; possibly TRBD2 for D (5 bases). This CDR3 is 12 amino acids long. Trimming took 5 bases from V and 10 from J, leaving 12 bases between them. Germline CDR1 is SGHVS and CDR2 is FQNEAQ.